Listed below are T cell receptor beta chains from one sample, sequenced in a study of blood T cell repertoires in COVID-19. Clones were read by immunoSEQ multiplex PCR, and TCRdb kept only the in-frame ones, dropping some. The sample carries some 250,000 clones, roughly 86% recorded once. The material sequenced was peripheral blood. The receptors here all came from a woman under 40 who had recovered from COVID-19. Both conserved end residues are part of each CDR3. Each record gives: D gene, V gene, clone size, J gene, CDR3 DNA, CDR3 protein. The D gene is left open where the match is weak. A clone size is listed for some rows: how often the clone was seen (once, few, many), or a class if it is expanded.

D: TRBD1; V: TRBV2; size: -; J: TRBJ1-3; DNA: TGTGCCAGCAGTGTTCCGAGTGGCCCGGGACAGGGGACCCCCCTCTCTGGAAACACCATATATTTT; CDR3: CASSVPSGPGQGTPLSGNTIYF
D: -; V: TRBV11-2; size: -; J: TRBJ2-5; DNA: TGTGCCAGCAGCCCAAAGGGGCGAGAGACCCAGTACTTC; CDR3: CASSPKGRETQYF
D: -; V: TRBV13; size: -; J: TRBJ2-7; DNA: TGTGCCAGCAGCCCACAGGGAGGGACCACCTCCTACGAGCAGTACTTC; CDR3: CASSPQGGTTSYEQYF
D: -; V: TRBV19; size: -; J: TRBJ1-1; DNA: TGTGCCAGTAGTCTCGGGGAGGTTAACACTGAAGCTTTCTTT; CDR3: CASSLGEVNTEAFF
D: -; V: TRBV6-1; size: few; J: TRBJ2-7; DNA: TGTGCCAGCAGTGAAGATGCCAACAGGGTTGGCGAGCAGTACTTC; CDR3: CASSEDANRVGEQYF
D: TRBD1; V: TRBV7-8; size: -; J: TRBJ2-5; DNA: TGTGCCAGCAGCCGAGGGGGGACAGGGGTTGAGACCCAGTACTTC; CDR3: CASSRGGTGVETQYF
D: TRBD1; V: TRBV27; size: -; J: TRBJ1-1; DNA: TGTGCCAGCAGTTTAATAGCCGACAGGGGGCGTAACACTGAAGCTTTCTTT; CDR3: CASSLIADRGRNTEAFF
D: TRBD1; V: TRBV9; size: few; J: TRBJ1-2; DNA: TGTGCCAGCAGCGTAGTGGCAGGGGGCTATGGCTACACCTTC; CDR3: CASSVVAGGYGYTF
D: TRBD1; V: TRBV7-2; size: -; J: TRBJ2-1; DNA: TGTGCCAGCAGCTGGGACAGGGGAGGGATTAGGTCCTACAATGAGCAGTTCTTC; CDR3: CASSWDRGGIRSYNEQFF
D: TRBD2; V: TRBV7-2; size: -; J: TRBJ2-3; DNA: TGTGCCAGCAGCCTACTAGCGGGGGGTAGCACAGATACGCAGTATTTT; CDR3: CASSLLAGGSTDTQYF
D: -; V: TRBV7-2; size: -; J: TRBJ1-1; DNA: TGTGCCAGCAGCTTAGGTTTCGCGCGGACAGCCCTTAACACTGAAGCTTTCTTT; CDR3: CASSLGFARTALNTEAFF
D: TRBD2; V: TRBV19; size: -; J: TRBJ2-5; DNA: TGTGCCAGTAGTTGGGGCGGGGGGATCCAAGAGACCCAGTACTTC; CDR3: CASSWGGGIQETQYF
D: -; V: TRBV6-6; size: -; J: TRBJ2-7; DNA: TGTGCCAGCGGCCACTGGGCAGACTCCTACGAGCAGTACTTC; CDR3: CASGHWADSYEQYF
D: -; V: TRBV9; size: -; J: TRBJ2-1; DNA: TGTGCCAGCAGCGTAGTGAGCGGGCATTACAATGAGCAGTTCTTC; CDR3: CASSVVSGHYNEQFF
D: -; V: TRBV3-1/TRBV3-2; size: -; J: TRBJ2-2; DNA: TGTGCCAGCAGCCTAACGAGGGGGAGCACCGGGGAGCTGTTTTTT; CDR3: CASSLTRGSTGELFF
D: -; V: TRBV18; size: -; J: TRBJ1-5; DNA: TGTGCCAGCTCACCACCCGGGACACCAGATATGCCCCAGCATTTT; CDR3: CASSPPGTPDMPQHF
D: -; V: TRBV9; size: -; J: TRBJ2-5; DNA: TGTGCCAGCAGCGTAGGGGTTGGCGGGGCGGGAGAGACCCAGTACTTC; CDR3: CASSVGVGGAGETQYF
D: TRBD2; V: TRBV9; size: -; J: TRBJ2-1; DNA: TGTGCCAGCAGCGTAGATGGGACTAGCGGGGGACCCAACAATGAGCAGTTCTTC; CDR3: CASSVDGTSGGPNNEQFF
D: TRBD1; V: TRBV18; size: -; J: TRBJ1-6; DNA: TGTGCCAGCTCACCAGGACAGGGGGCAAATTCACCCCTCCACTTT; CDR3: CASSPGQGANSPLHF
D: TRBD1; V: TRBV24-1; size: -; J: TRBJ2-7; DNA: TGTGCCACCAGTGAGGACGGACAGGGCAACGAGCAGTACTTC; CDR3: CATSEDGQGNEQYF
D: TRBD1; V: TRBV5-6; size: -; J: TRBJ1-3; DNA: TGTGCCAGCAGCGTGACAGGGGGCGAAAACACCATATATTTT; CDR3: CASSVTGGENTIYF
D: -; V: TRBV2; size: -; J: TRBJ2-1; DNA: TGTGCCAGCAGTGAGGAGGGAGAGCAGTTCTTC; CDR3: CASSEEGEQFF
D: TRBD1; V: TRBV19; size: -; J: TRBJ2-5; DNA: TGTGCCAGTAGTATAACCCCCCGACAGGGACCCAAAGAGACCCAGTACTTC; CDR3: CASSITPRQGPKETQYF
D: -; V: TRBV7-3; size: -; J: TRBJ2-7; DNA: TGTGCCAGCAGCTTAGGCGTGGGACAATACTACGAGCAGTACTTC; CDR3: CASSLGVGQYYEQYF
D: -; V: TRBV27; size: few; J: TRBJ2-1; DNA: TGTGCCAGCAGACGGGCAGGGCCTAATGAGCAGTTCTTC; CDR3: CASRRAGPNEQFF
D: -; V: TRBV28; size: -; J: TRBJ1-2; DNA: TGTGCCAGCAGTACAGGGAGTCCCGGTGGCTACACCTTC; CDR3: CASSTGSPGGYTF
D: TRBD1; V: TRBV7-9; size: once; J: TRBJ1-2; DNA: TGTGCCAGCAGCCCTGGACAGGGGTATCCGTTTGGTGGCTACACCTTC; CDR3: CASSPGQGYPFGGYTF
D: -; V: TRBV19; size: once; J: TRBJ2-1; DNA: TGTGCCAGTTTCATCTACAATGAGCAGTTCTTC; CDR3: CASFIYNEQFF
D: TRBD2; V: TRBV19; size: -; J: TRBJ2-1; DNA: TGTGCCAGTAGTCCACGCCTGGGACTAATCGACAATGAGCAGTTCTTC; CDR3: CASSPRLGLIDNEQFF
D: -; V: TRBV7-9; size: once; J: TRBJ1-1; DNA: TGTGCCAGCAGCGTGGTTGATGACAGGCCAGAAGCTTTCTTT; CDR3: CASSVVDDRPEAFF
D: -; V: TRBV6-1; size: -; J: TRBJ2-7; DNA: TGTGCCAGCAGTGAACGCGGAGGGTTCGACGAGCAGTACTTC; CDR3: CASSERGGFDEQYF
D: TRBD2; V: TRBV9; size: -; J: TRBJ2-3; DNA: TGTGCCAGCAGCACAGGACTAGCGGACACAGATACGCAGTATTTT; CDR3: CASSTGLADTDTQYF